The 26 T cell receptor beta chains reported below all come from one sample, sequenced in a study of siplizumab effects on memory and regulatory T cells. Only in-frame clones appear in the TCRdb table, and some are missing; sequencing was by immunoSEQ multiplex PCR. This sample yields about 72,000 clones, of which about 90% are seen a single time; more than 25% belongs to the top ten. The sequencing input was CD8+ T cells sorted from blood. The receptors derive from a human donor in good health.

This sequence joins TRBV27 and TRBJ2-7; D remains ambiguous. The CDR3 length is 13 residues. V was clipped by 4 bases and J by 8 bases, with 15 bases between them. The germline CDR1 and CDR2 sequences are MNHEY and SMNVEV (reference sequence). The CDR3 DNA follows: TGTGCCAGCAGTTCCCTCCCCCCGAACAAGCAGTACTTC. Protein sequence: CASSSLPPNKQYF.

The sample holds a few counts of this clone. The chain is built from TRBV7-2 and TRBJ2-1; tentatively, D is TRBD2 (5 bases). Trimming took 2 bases from V and 3 from J, leaving 11 bases between them. This CDR3 has 15 residues. Germline CDR1 SGHTA, CDR2 FQGNSA. CDR3 protein: CASSLMAGGYNEQFF. The CDR3 DNA is TGTGCCAGCAGCTTAATGGCGGGTGGCTACAATGAGCAGTTCTTC.

This chain uses TRBV5-1 with TRBJ2-7; 10 nucleotides align to TRBD1. Trimming at V came to 2 bases and at J to 1 base, leaving 9 bases not matched to a gene. The CDR3 length is 17 residues. Germline CDR1 and CDR2: SGHRS and YFSETQ. CDR3 in DNA: TGCGCCAGCAGCTTCGGGACAGGGGAACGAGAATCCTACGAGCAGTACTTC. It encodes CASSFGTGERESYEQYF.

A single count supports this clone. The chain couples TRBV25-1 to TRBJ1-2, with D unclear. The CDR3 length is 10 residues. The V end lost 10 bases, the J end lost 4 bases, and 7 bases lay between the germline ends. CDR1 and CDR2 (germline): MGHDK, SYGVNS. The CDR3 region has the DNA TGTGCCATCCTTGGCTATGGCTACACCTTC. It codes for CAILGYGYTF.

This rearrangement joins TRBV19 to TRBJ2-1, with a weak D call TRBD1 (6 bases). Deletions cut 4 bases from V and 4 bases from J, with 14 bases between. The CDR3 totals 15 residues. Germline loops: CDR1 LNHDA, CDR2 SQIVND (reference sequence). The DNA of the CDR3 is TGTGCCAGTAGTACTACCGGGACAACATACAATGAGCAGTTCTTC. It yields the protein CASSTTGTTYNEQFF.

The CDR3, as DNA: TGTGCCAGCAGTTTACTAGGAGACAATGAGCAGTTCTTC. It encodes CASSLLGDNEQFF. This chain links TRBV27 with TRBJ2-1; D gene uncertain. The V gene's germline CDR1 is MNHEY and CDR2 SMNVEV (reference sequence). CDR3 length equals 13 residues. Trimming pared 2 bases from V and 5 bases from J, leaving 7 bases between.

This chain joins TRBV27 and TRBJ2-5, with 11 nucleotides matching TRBD2. The CDR3 consists of 17 residues. Per germline, CDR1 MNHEY and CDR2 SMNVEV (reference sequence). V trimming: 4 bases; J trimming: 0 bases; junction bases outside the gene matches: 7. The CDR3 DNA is TGTGCCAGCAGTTCGCTGACTAGCGGGGAATACCAAGAGACCCAGTACTTC. Translated: CASSSLTSGEYQETQYF.

In the case of this clone: Other DNA sequences of this sample code for an identical CDR3. CDR3 region: CASSLEGSYEQYF. The CDR3 bases are TGTGCCAGCAGCTTGGAGGGATCTTACGAGCAGTACTTC. The rearrangement links TRBV5-4 to TRBJ2-7; no reliable D call. This CDR3 has 13 residues. Germline lookup yields CDR1 SGHNT and CDR2 YYREEE (reference sequence). V dropped 0 bases and J dropped 4 bases, with 8 bases sitting between them.

The chain carries TRBV5-1 and TRBJ2-2, with TRBD1 as a possible D gene (5 bases). The CDR3 loop spans 16 amino acids. The germline gives CDR1 SGHRS, CDR2 YFSETQ. The V gene lost 4 bases and the J gene lost 0 bases, with 13 bases spanning the gap. The CDR3 nucleotides are TGCGCCAGCAGCCTAGGGGCAGTCGCGAACACCGGGGAGCTGTTTTTT. It encodes CASSLGAVANTGELFF.

The V and J genes are TRBV6-5 and TRBJ1-2; 10 nucleotides agree with TRBD1. This CDR3 contains 13 residues. CDR1 is MNHEY and CDR2 is SVGAGI in the germline V gene. V shed 6 bases and J 7 bases; nucleotides not matched to a gene: 5. In nucleotides, the CDR3 is TGTGCCAGCAGCACGACAGGGGGCTCTGGCTACACCTTC. Protein product: CASSTTGGSGYTF.

The chain is built from TRBV5-1 and TRBJ2-1; D is unresolved. Trimming left V 3 bases short and J 6 bases short, with 7 bases between. The CDR3 extends over 12 amino acids. Germline-derived CDR1 and CDR2 are SGHRS and YFSETQ. The CDR3 region is CASSSYGNEQFF. CDR3 sequence (DNA): TGCGCCAGCAGCTCTTACGGCAATGAGCAGTTCTTC.

The sample holds one count of this clone. The J gene is TRBJ2-1, the V gene TRBV4-1, with 8 bases that match TRBD1. Trimming removed 3 bases from V and 6 bases from J; junction bases left unmatched: 4. The CDR3 totals 14 residues. Per germline, CDR1 MGHRA and CDR2 YSYEKL. The CDR3 coding sequence is TGCGCCAGCAGCCACGGACAGGGTGGCAATGAGCAGTTCTTC. Protein: CASSHGQGGNEQFF.

The gene calls are TRBV10-3 and TRBJ1-3; tentative D call: TRBD1 (6 bases). V shed 2 bases and J shed 2 bases, with 7 bases lying between them. CDR3 size: 14 residues. CDR1 ENHRY and CDR2 SYGVKD come from the germline V gene. The CDR3 region has the DNA TGTGCCATCAGTGAGGGACAGACTGGAAACACCATATATTTT. Translation: CAISEGQTGNTIYF.

This clone was found once. The genes are TRBV9 and TRBJ1-1; weak D call: TRBD1 (5 bases). Trimming took 4 bases from V and 0 from J, leaving 10 bases between them. The germline CDR1 and CDR2 sequences are SGDLS and YYNGEE. The CDR3 is 14 amino acids. In DNA form, the CDR3 reads TGTGCCAGCAGCACGGAAGGGGTGAACACTGAAGCTTTCTTT. Its translation is CASSTEGVNTEAFF.

The rearrangement links TRBV2 to TRBJ2-7, with D hard to call. The CDR3 extends over 10 amino acids. Germline-derived CDR1 and CDR2 are SNHLY and FYNNEI. Between the trimmed V and J ends, which lost 1 base and 6 bases, there was a span of 1 base. The CDR3 loop is CASSEGEQYF. The CDR3 DNA reads TGTGCCAGCAGTGAAGGCGAGCAGTACTTC.

The rearrangement links TRBV15 to TRBJ1-1, with a weak D call TRBD1 (6 bases). Germline assignment: CDR1 LNHNV and CDR2 YYDKDF (reference sequence). The CDR3 runs to 15 residues. The V end lost 8 bases, the J end lost 1 base, and 17 bases lay between the germline ends. The CDR3 loop reads CATRALQGRNTEAFF. The CDR3 DNA sequence: TGTGCCACCCGTGCCCTACAGGGAAGGAACACTGAAGCTTTCTTT.

The chain joins TRBV19 to TRBJ2-1; D is unresolved. The ends were cut back, 3 bases at V and 5 bases at J, with 8 bases in the middle. The germline V gene has CDR1 LNHDA and CDR2 SQIVND (reference sequence). The CDR3 spans 13 residues. The CDR3 spells CASSIAVNNEQFF. The CDR3 bases are TGTGCCAGTAGTATCGCCGTCAACAATGAGCAGTTCTTC.

This rearrangement joins TRBV5-1 to TRBJ1-1; possibly TRBD1 for D (6 bases). The germline V gene has CDR1 SGHRS and CDR2 YFSETQ. Trimming left V 0 bases short and J 0 bases short, with 9 bases between. CDR3 size: 15 residues. CDR3 residues: CASSLEGGLNTEAFF. CDR3 DNA: TGCGCCAGCAGCTTGGAAGGGGGTCTGAACACTGAAGCTTTCTTT.

This chain links TRBV19 with TRBJ1-1; unclear D gene. Per germline, CDR1 LNHDA and CDR2 SQIVND (reference sequence). Trimming left V 5 bases short and J 1 base short, with 8 bases between. The CDR3 spans 13 residues. DNA for the CDR3: TGTGCCAGTAGTGTTTACGCGAACACTGAAGCTTTCTTT. Its protein product is CASSVYANTEAFF.

As for this clone: The same CDR3 is also encoded by other DNA sequences in this sample. The chain combines TRBV19 with TRBJ2-7, with 7 bases fitting TRBD2. The germline V gene has CDR1 LNHDA and CDR2 SQIVND (reference sequence). Trimming at V came to 5 bases and at J to 1 base, leaving 5 bases not matched to a gene. The CDR3 is 14 amino acids. The CDR3 spells CASSPGLGSYEQYF. CDR3 sequence (DNA): TGTGCCAGTAGTCCCGGACTAGGTTCCTACGAGCAGTACTTC.

The chain employs TRBV30 and TRBJ2-1, with 11 bases aligning to TRBD2. The V segment lost 1 base and the J segment 6 bases; nucleotides outside the gene matches: 2. Germline assignment: CDR1 GTSNPN and CDR2 SVGIG (reference sequence). CDR3 length: 14 residues. The CDR3 loop is CAWSAGLAGNEQFF. The CDR3 nucleotides are TGTGCCTGGAGTGCCGGACTAGCGGGCAATGAGCAGTTCTTC.

With respect to this clone: This sample also contains other DNA sequences that code for the same CDR3. This sequence joins TRBV27 and TRBJ2-1; D unclear. Trimming took 2 bases from V and 6 from J, leaving 8 bases between them. CDR1 MNHEY and CDR2 SMNVEV come from the germline V gene (reference sequence). There are 13 residues in the CDR3. In nucleotides, the CDR3 is TGTGCCAGCAGTTTAAGCCGAGGCAATGAGCAGTTCTTC. It encodes CASSLSRGNEQFF.

The chain uses TRBV11-2 and TRBJ1-2; the D is unclear. Germline V gives CDR1 SGHAT, CDR2 FQNNGV. CDR3 size: 13 residues. V dropped 6 bases and J dropped 2 bases, with 10 bases sitting between them. The CDR3 reads CASRNGGNYGYTF. In DNA form, the CDR3 reads TGTGCCAGCAGAAACGGTGGGAACTATGGCTACACCTTC.

This clone was detected only once. This rearrangement joins TRBV13 to TRBJ2-7; 10 bases fit TRBD2. V trimming: 4 bases; J trimming: 4 bases; junction bases outside the gene matches: 1. The CDR3 covers 13 residues. Per germline, CDR1 PRHDT and CDR2 FYEKMQ (reference sequence). The CDR3 reads CASSWTSGYEQYF. CDR3 bases: TGTGCCAGCAGCTGGACTAGCGGATACGAGCAGTACTTC.

The chain has TRBV9 and TRBJ2-7; D is possibly TRBD1 or TRBD2 (5 bases each). The V end lost 2 bases, the J end lost 3 bases, and 15 bases lay between the germline ends. CDR3 size: 15 residues. Looked up from germline, CDR1 is SGDLS and CDR2 is YYNGEE. The CDR3 loop reads CASSVERDGHYEQYF. The CDR3, as DNA: TGTGCCAGCAGCGTTGAACGGGACGGTCACTACGAGCAGTACTTC.

This chain uses TRBV19 with TRBJ1-3; D is undetermined. Per germline, CDR1 LNHDA and CDR2 SQIVND (reference sequence). The CDR3 covers 15 residues. V lost 3 bases and J lost 0, with 9 bases in between. Here the CDR3 reads CASSMERLSGNTIYF. CDR3 DNA: TGTGCCAGTAGTATGGAGCGCCTCTCTGGAAACACCATATATTTT.